Shown below are 10 T cell receptor beta chains from a single sample sequenced in a study of blood T cell repertoires in COVID-19. Produced via immunoSEQ multiplex PCR; TCRdb's table is partial and in-frame only. The sample consists of under 300,000 clones, roughly 89% of them appearing once. Sequenced: peripheral blood. Every receptor here comes from a woman between 25 and 40 years old with active or convalescent COVID-19.

For this clone: At one end the junction does not follow the germline gene, possibly because of a read error. V usage is TRBV2 and J usage is TRBJ1-3; possible D gene TRBD1, 6 bases. The length of the CDR3 is 14 residues. CDR1 is SNHLY and CDR2 is FYNNEI in the germline V gene. CDR3 in DNA: TGTGCCAGCAACCCGGACAGCTCTGGAAACATCATATATTTT. This translates into CASNPDSSGNIIYF. Full variable domain (outside the CDR3, taken from reference TRBV2 and TRBJ1-3): EPEVTQTPSHQVTQMGQEVILRCVPISNHLYFYWYRQILGQKVEFLVSFYNNEISEKSEIFDDQFSVERPDGSNFTLKIRSTKLEDSAMYFCASNPDSSGNIIYFGEGSWLTVV.

This chain joins TRBV5-1 and TRBJ2-7, with D possibly TRBD2 on 6 matching bases. The CDR3 covers 14 residues. V dropped 5 bases and J dropped 3 bases, with 15 bases sitting between them. Germline V gene lookup returns CDR1 SGHRS and CDR2 YFSETQ. CDR3 region: CASSRAQEGYEQYF. DNA for the CDR3: TGCGCCAGCAGTAGGGCGCAGGAGGGCTACGAGCAGTACTTC.

On this clone itself: Other nucleotide sequences in the sample specify the same CDR3. V usage is TRBV28 and J usage is TRBJ1-3; unclear D gene. CDR3 size: 14 residues. V lost 5 bases and J 3 bases, leaving 11 bases between the germline ends. Germline V gene data show CDR1 as MDHEN and CDR2 as SYDVKM. CDR3 sequence: CASSPPGSGNTIYF. The CDR3 DNA reads TGTGCCAGCAGTCCCCCCGGGAGTGGAAACACCATATATTTT.

This chain connects TRBV6-5 to TRBJ2-2, with a possible D match to TRBD1 (5 bases). This CDR3 comprises 13 residues. Deletions cut 6 bases from V and 9 bases from J, with 14 bases between. Germline V CDR1 and CDR2: MNHEY, SVGAGI. DNA for the CDR3: TGTGCCAGCAGAAACCAGGGAATCCGGGAGCTGTTTTTT. Translation gives CASRNQGIRELFF.

This clone was found once. The rearrangement uses TRBV13 and TRBJ1-1, with D possibly TRBD1 on 5 matching bases. Deletions cut 8 bases from V and 0 bases from J, with 13 bases between. This CDR3 contains 14 residues. Germline V gene sequence: CDR1 PRHDT, CDR2 FYEKMQ (reference sequence). CDR3 sequence (DNA): TGTGCCAGCCACCCCCGGGGGATGAACACTGAAGCTTTCTTT. Its protein product is CASHPRGMNTEAFF.

The chain has TRBV27 and TRBJ2-4; 11 bases map to TRBD2. The CDR3 is made up of 12 amino acids. Trimming took 4 bases from V and 15 from J; bases not matched to a gene: 5. In germline, CDR1 is MNHEY, CDR2 SMNVEV (reference sequence). The CDR3 here is CASSSLAGGWYF. In DNA form, the CDR3 reads TGTGCCAGCAGTTCCCTAGCGGGGGGTTGGTACTTC.

The rearrangement uses TRBV5-1 and TRBJ2-3; D is uncertain. V lost 5 bases and J lost 0, with 7 bases in between. The CDR3 is 13 amino acids. CDR1 is SGHRS, CDR2 YFSETQ, per germline. The CDR3 sequence: CASRPVSTDTQYF. CDR3 coding DNA: TGCGCCAGCAGGCCAGTTAGCACAGATACGCAGTATTTT.

The V call is TRBV19, the J call TRBJ1-1, with 8 bases matching TRBD1. Germline V gives CDR1 LNHDA, CDR2 SQIVND (reference sequence). After removal of 7 bases from V and 7 bases from J, the junction contained 14 bases not matched to a gene. The CDR3 is made up of 15 amino acids. CDR3 sequence (DNA): TGTGCCAGTACCCTGGACAGGGCGGCGGTTGGTGAAGCTTTCTTT. Amino acid sequence: CASTLDRAAVGEAFF.

This chain connects TRBV3-1 (or the pseudogene TRBV3-2) to TRBJ2-5, with TRBD1 as a possible D gene (6 bases). Germline CDR1 LGHDT, CDR2 YNNKEL (reference sequence). V lost 7 bases and J 5 bases, leaving 17 bases between the germline ends. The CDR3 runs to 14 residues. CDR3 sequence: CASTPGARLETQYF. The CDR3 coding sequence is TGTGCCAGCACCCCAGGGGCAAGGTTGGAGACCCAGTACTTC.

J is TRBJ1-1 and V is TRBV29-1, with D perhaps matching TRBD1 (6 bases). V was shortened by 6 bases and J by 8 bases, with 13 bases between the two germline ends. Germline assignment: CDR1 SQVTM and CDR2 ANQGSEA. CDR3 length equals 11 residues. CDR3 nucleotide sequence: TGCAGCGTGGGGTCAGGGGAGGAAGCTTTCTTT. Its protein is CSVGSGEEAFF. Complete variable domain (other parts from reference TRBV29-1 and TRBJ1-1): SAVISQKPSRDICQRGTSLTIQCQVDSQVTMMFWYRQQPGQSLTLIATANQGSEATYESGFVIDKFPISRPNLTFSTLTVSNMSPEDSSIYLCSVGSGEEAFFGQGTRLTVV.